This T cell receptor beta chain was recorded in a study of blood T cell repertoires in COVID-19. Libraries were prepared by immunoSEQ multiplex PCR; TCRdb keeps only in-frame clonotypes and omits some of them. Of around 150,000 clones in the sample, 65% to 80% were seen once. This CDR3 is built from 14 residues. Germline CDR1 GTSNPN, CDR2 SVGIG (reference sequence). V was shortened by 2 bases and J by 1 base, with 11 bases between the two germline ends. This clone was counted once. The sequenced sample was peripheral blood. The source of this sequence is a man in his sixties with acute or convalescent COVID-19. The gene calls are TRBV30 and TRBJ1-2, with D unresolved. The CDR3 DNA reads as TGTGCCTGGAGTACATCCAGTCTTAACTATGGCTACACCTTC. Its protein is CAWSTSSLNYGYTF.